A single count supports the clone carrying this T cell receptor beta chain. What it binds is unknown. V was clipped by 0 bases and J by 2 bases, with 9 bases between them. The CDR3 consists of 15 residues. Germline values: CDR1 MGHDK, CDR2 SYGVNS. These data originate in a study of chemoradiotherapy in HPV16-positive cancers. Points from the study as a whole: Candidate HPV-specific clones and E7-related TCR motifs grew in tumor during treatment. In HPV16-positive patients, HPV-responsive T-cell expansion tracked better recurrence-free survival.

The data were produced by immunoSEQ multiplex PCR, yet TCRdb's version contains in-frame clones alone and is incomplete. Among 9,500 to 13,000 clones, about 89% were seen once, and the ten largest hold approximately 2%. The sequence derives from a human donor with HPV-associated anogenital cancer. This rearrangement joins TRBV25-1 to TRBJ2-3; a possible D gene is TRBD1 (5 bases). The sample here was blood, taken from a patient who underwent chemoradiotherapy. The CDR3 coding sequence is TGTGCCAGCAGTGAATATATAGGGGTCACAGATACGCAGTATTTT. Translating gives CASSEYIGVTDTQYF.